This TCR beta chain was captured in a study of T cells after yellow fever vaccination. Findings and caveats of the study: Booster samples showed a return of most primary-vaccination clones (around 96% CD4, 80% to 90% CD8).

There are 18 residues in the CDR3. CDR1 MGHRA and CDR2 YSYEKL come from the germline V gene. Trimming cost V 3 bases and J 7 bases; bases outside gene matches: 16. The sample holds many counts of this clonotype. Its target is not known. A 5'RACE template-switching step, the method used to make TCR cDNA, added a universal primer site and UMIs. One entry per CDR3 protein results from TCRdb running MiXCR on the 5' RACE reads. This table holds about 300,000 distinct CDR3 sequences, roughly 6.8% found once. Sequenced material: PBMCs, taken about 41 days after the first yellow fever vaccination. This TCR derives from a man younger than 35 who received the YFV17D yellow fever vaccine. The V and J genes are TRBV4-1 and TRBJ2-1; 9 positions match TRBD2. CDR3 sequence: CASSHTTFGLANSNEQFF. For the CDR3, the DNA is TGCGCCAGCAGCCACACCACCTTCGGACTAGCGAATTCTAATGAGCAGTTCTTC.